This entry lists 30 T cell receptor beta chains sequenced from one sample in a study of T cells in Graves' hyperthyroidism and ophthalmopathy. Template material for amplifying TCR beta CDR3 regions consisted of RNA transcripts. The HTBI primer set drove a first-round RT-PCR of the TCR CDR3. TCRdb recomputed calls from the multiplex PCR reads with MiXCR, one row per CDR3 protein. This table holds approximately 610,000 distinct CDR3 sequences, roughly 14% found once. The sequenced material came from blood. These receptors all come from a woman in her thirties or forties with Graves' ophthalmopathy.

Many counts were recorded for this clonotype. The V call is TRBV6-1, the J call TRBJ2-7, with D possibly being TRBD2 (5 bases). The CDR3 runs to 11 residues. Trimming took 6 bases from V and 7 from J, leaving 10 bases between them. Germline V gene lookup returns CDR1 MNHNS and CDR2 SASEGT. The CDR3 spells CASSRTGEQYF. CDR3 DNA sequence: TGTGCCAGCAGCAGGACGGGAGAGCAGTACTTC.

The chain links TRBV19 to TRBJ1-1; 8 bases fit TRBD1. Germline values: CDR1 LNHDA, CDR2 SQIVND (reference sequence). This CDR3 contains 13 residues. V shed 7 bases, J shed 4 bases, and the junction held 5 bases outside the gene matches. The CDR3 region has the DNA TGTGCCAGTAACTACGGACAGGGCACTGAAGCTTTCTTT. Translating gives CASNYGQGTEAFF.

The chain is built from TRBV19 and TRBJ2-2, with 10 positions matching TRBD2. This CDR3 comprises 16 residues. Unmatched junction bases numbered 11, after V lost 10 bases and J lost 3 bases. Germline lookup yields CDR1 LNHDA and CDR2 SQIVND (reference sequence). CDR3 coding DNA: TGTGCCACCGGGGGGGTACTAGCGGGGCACACCGGGGAGCTGTTTTTT. Translation: CATGGVLAGHTGELFF.

This clonotype was detected ten times or more. This chain uses TRBV7-9 with TRBJ2-2, with D possibly being TRBD1 (7 bases). V was trimmed by 5 bases and J by 6 bases, leaving 13 bases between them. The CDR3 runs to 14 residues. Germline CDR1 is SEHNR and CDR2 is FQNEAQ (reference sequence). CDR3 DNA sequence: TGTGCCAGCAGCACCGCAGGGGGGTCCGGGGAGCTGTTTTTT. Its protein is CASSTAGGSGELFF.

This clonotype was seen a few times. Since a much larger clone is just one base distant, this may be a read error. The chain uses TRBV12-3 or TRBV12-4 and TRBJ1-1; D may be TRBD1 (5 bases). Trimming took 3 bases from V and 1 from J, leaving 18 bases between them. The CDR3 covers 17 residues. In DNA, the CDR3 is TGTGCCAGCAGTTTCAAGTCGATGGAGGGGTCGAACACTGAAGCTTTCTTT. Translation gives CASSFKSMEGSNTEAFF.

In this sample, this clonotype turned up many times. V gene TRBV10-3 combines with J gene TRBJ2-7; 8 bases line up with TRBD2. Germline CDR1 and CDR2: ENHRY and SYGVKD. The CDR3 contains 14 residues. The ends lost 0 bases at V and 6 bases at J; junction bases unmatched: 4. The CDR3 loop reads CAISESGLVSEQYF. DNA of the CDR3: TGTGCCATCAGTGAGTCGGGACTAGTATCCGAGCAGTACTTC.

This clonotype was counted ten times or more. The chain links TRBV12-5 to TRBJ1-5; D unresolved. The CDR3 covers 13 residues. V was pared by 2 bases and J by 4 bases, with 6 bases between. Looked up from germline, CDR1 is LGHNT and CDR2 is FRNRAP. CDR3 amino acids: CASGLRQNQPQHF. In nucleotides, the CDR3 is TGTGCTAGTGGTTTGAGGCAAAATCAGCCCCAGCATTTT.

The gene calls are TRBV29-1 and TRBJ2-1; TRBD2 matches at 9 bases. V trimming: 6 bases; J trimming: 2 bases; junction bases outside the gene matches: 11. The CDR3 is made up of 16 amino acids. Germline lookup yields CDR1 SQVTM and CDR2 ANQGSEA. CDR3 residues: CSVVTSGSVPYNEQFF. In DNA form, the CDR3 reads TGCAGCGTAGTGACTAGCGGTAGCGTTCCCTACAATGAGCAGTTCTTC.

In DNA, the CDR3 is TGTGCCAGCGCTCTAATAGATACGCAGTATTTT. Residues: CASALIDTQYF. The chain uses TRBV6-1 and TRBJ2-3; D ambiguous. This CDR3 has 11 residues. V was clipped by 8 bases and J by 5 bases, with 8 bases between them. The germline V gene has CDR1 MNHNS and CDR2 SASEGT.

The rearrangement uses TRBV15 and TRBJ1-2; D is undetermined. CDR3 length: 12 residues. V was cut by 6 bases and J by 4 bases, with 9 bases left in between. The germline V gene encodes CDR1 LNHNV and CDR2 YYDKDF (reference sequence). CDR3 sequence: CATSLDLYGYTF. The CDR3 DNA follows: TGTGCCACCAGTTTGGATCTCTATGGCTACACCTTC.

This clonotype has ten or more counts. This rearrangement joins TRBV24-1 to TRBJ2-3; unclear D gene. CDR3 length: 14 residues. CDR1 and CDR2 (germline): KGHDR, SFDVKD. Trimming took 5 bases from V and 1 from J, leaving 9 bases between them. The CDR3 reads CATSVDDRTDTQYF. CDR3 DNA sequence: TGTGCCACCAGTGTGGACGACCGCACAGATACGCAGTATTTT.

This clonotype was detected ten times or more. V gene TRBV11-1 combines with J gene TRBJ2-1; 9 bases are a match to TRBD2. Losses at the gene ends were 5 bases for V and 10 bases for J; bases not matched to a gene: 21. There are 18 residues in the CDR3. Per germline, CDR1 SGHAT and CDR2 FQDESV (reference sequence). The CDR3 DNA reads as TGTGCCAGCAGCACCCGGGACACAAGACTAGCGGCGTTACAGGAGCAGTTCTTC. Translating gives CASSTRDTRLAALQEQFF.

There are many counts of this clonotype. This chain uses TRBV15 with TRBJ1-1; no definite D call. The V end lost 7 bases, the J end lost 8 bases, and 17 bases lay between the germline ends. CDR3 length: 13 amino acids. The germline gives CDR1 LNHNV, CDR2 YYDKDF (reference sequence). The CDR3 nucleotides read TGTGCCACCACAATAGGGCCTCGCAGGGAAGCTTTCTTT. This sequence encodes CATTIGPRREAFF.

In this sample, this clonotype turned up many times. V and J are TRBV12-3 or TRBV12-4 and TRBJ2-3, with 7 bases matching TRBD2. The CDR3 is 14 amino acids. V shed 4 bases and J 4 bases; nucleotides not matched to a gene: 5. Here the CDR3 DNA reads TGTGCCAGCAGTTCCCAGCGGGAAGCAGATACGCAGTATTTT. Translation gives CASSSQREADTQYF.

This clonotype has at least ten counts. V gene TRBV28 combines with J gene TRBJ1-2; TRBD1 might be the D (5 bases). CDR1 is MDHEN, CDR2 SYDVKM, per germline. The CDR3 length is 16 residues. The V end lost 7 bases, the J end lost 4 bases, and 22 bases lay between the germline ends. CDR3 loop: CASKKRGTLALYGYTF. CDR3 bases: TGTGCCAGCAAAAAAAGAGGGACCCTTGCCCTCTATGGCTACACCTTC.

This clonotype was detected many times. The chain uses TRBV12-3 or TRBV12-4 and TRBJ1-2, with a possible D match to TRBD1 (5 bases). The ends were cut back, 3 bases at V and 3 bases at J, with 20 bases in the middle. The CDR3 has 17 residues. The DNA of the CDR3 is TGTGCCAGCAGTTTGGCCCTCGCCAGGGCCTTGCACTATGGCTACACCTTC. As protein: CASSLALARALHYGYTF.

The genes are TRBV18 and TRBJ2-7, with 15 bases identical to TRBD2. Losses at the gene ends were 0 bases for V and 11 bases for J; bases not matched to a gene: 5. The CDR3 extends over 15 amino acids. The V gene's germline CDR1 is KGHSH and CDR2 LQKENI. DNA for the CDR3: TGTGCCAGCTCACCACCCCGGACTAGCGGGAGGGCTAAGTACTTC. Translation gives CASSPPRTSGRAKYF.

V gene TRBV7-2 combines with J gene TRBJ2-5; TRBD1 agrees at 7 bases. The germline V gene has CDR1 SGHTA and CDR2 FQGNSA. With 5 bases clipped from V and 5 bases from J, the junction kept 11 bases outside the gene matches. The CDR3 contains 15 residues. The chain's CDR3 is CASSPGTEAGETQYF. CDR3 DNA sequence: TGTGCCAGCAGCCCCGGGACAGAGGCTGGGGAGACCCAGTACTTC.

This clonotype was counted at least ten times. J is TRBJ2-7 and V is TRBV2, with 8 bases matching TRBD2. The trim removed 6 bases at V and 3 bases at J, leaving 10 bases unmatched. CDR1 and CDR2 (germline): SNHLY, FYNNEI. There are 15 residues in the CDR3. As DNA, the CDR3 is TGTGCCAGCAGACGGGGTAGCGGGACTATCTACGAGCAGTACTTC. Amino acid sequence: CASRRGSGTIYEQYF. The variable domain in full, completed from reference TRBV2 and TRBJ2-7, reads EPEVTQTPSHQVTQMGQEVILRCVPISNHLYFYWYRQILGQKVEFLVSFYNNEISEKSEIFDDQFSVERPDGSNFTLKIRSTKLEDSAMYFCASRRGSGTIYEQYFGPGTRLTVT.

This clonotype was seen repeatedly, ten times or more. The CDR3 protein is CASSSGQGVSNQPQHF. The CDR3 DNA reads as TGTGCCAGCAGTTCGGGACAGGGGGTGAGCAATCAGCCCCAGCATTTT. The chain uses TRBV27 and TRBJ1-5; the match to TRBD1 covers 11 bases. CDR1 is MNHEY, CDR2 SMNVEV, per germline (reference sequence). With V trimmed by 4 bases and J by 1 base, 3 bases remained unmatched. CDR3 length: 16 amino acids.

The V and J genes are TRBV11-1 and TRBJ2-2; 7 nucleotides align to TRBD2. CDR1 is SGHAT and CDR2 is FQDESV in the germline V gene (reference sequence). There are 16 residues in the CDR3. Trimming at V came to 5 bases and at J to 2 bases, leaving 8 bases not matched to a gene. The CDR3 DNA follows: TGTGCCAGCAGCAGGATCCGGGAGGTTAACACCGGGGAGCTGTTTTTT. Amino acids: CASSRIREVNTGELFF.

This clonotype was recorded many times. The CDR3 here is CAITSDGTGELFF. The CDR3, as DNA: TGTGCCATCACCTCTGACGGGACCGGGGAGCTGTTTTTT. The J gene is TRBJ2-2, the V gene TRBV6-1; D gene uncertain. This CDR3 region has 13 residues. V was trimmed by 10 bases and J by 5 bases, leaving 14 bases between them. The germline V gene has CDR1 MNHNS and CDR2 SASEGT.

This clonotype was detected many times. The rearrangement joins TRBV4-1 to TRBJ1-1; D might be TRBD1 (5 bases). The CDR3 contains 16 residues. Deletions cut 1 base from V and 6 bases from J, with 18 bases between. CDR1 is MGHRA and CDR2 is YSYEKL in the germline V gene. CDR3 residues: CASSQGWGFQGAEAFF. The CDR3 region has the DNA TGCGCCAGCAGCCAAGGTTGGGGATTCCAGGGTGCTGAAGCTTTCTTT.

This clonotype was observed many times. The chain employs TRBV30 and TRBJ1-5; 7 nucleotides align to TRBD1. With 1 base clipped from V and 4 bases from J, the junction kept 4 bases outside the gene matches. There are 14 residues in the CDR3. Germline CDR1 and CDR2: GTSNPN and SVGIG (reference sequence). CDR3 protein: CAWSEGQLNQPQHF. The CDR3 DNA reads as TGTGCCTGGAGTGAGGGACAGTTGAATCAGCCCCAGCATTTT.

The table lists this clonotype with many counts. V gene TRBV20-1 combines with J gene TRBJ2-5; D is uncertain. V dropped 5 bases and J dropped 1 base, with 8 bases sitting between them. Germline CDR1 reads DFQATT; CDR2 reads SNEGSKA (reference sequence). The CDR3 consists of 12 residues. Written as DNA, the CDR3 is TGCAGTGCTGACCCCCCCCAAGAGACCCAGTACTTC. Its translation: CSADPPQETQYF.

This chain joins TRBV30 and TRBJ2-7; maybe TRBD2 (6 bases). Germline CDR1 GTSNPN, CDR2 SVGIG (reference sequence). The CDR3 is 14 amino acids. The germline V and J ends were trimmed by 1 base and 3 bases, with 13 bases remaining between them. CDR3 residues: CAWSDPGAVYEQYF. The CDR3 coding sequence is TGTGCCTGGAGTGACCCGGGAGCGGTCTACGAGCAGTACTTC.

V usage is TRBV12-3 or TRBV12-4 and J usage is TRBJ2-5, with a possible D match to TRBD1 (5 bases). CDR3 length: 14 residues. Trimming took 3 bases from V and 5 from J, leaving 13 bases between them. CDR3 region: CASSFSRAEETQYF. The CDR3 DNA reads TGTGCCAGCAGTTTCAGCAGGGCTGAGGAGACCCAGTACTTC.

V gene TRBV29-1 combines with J gene TRBJ2-5, with 11 positions matching TRBD2. The trim removed 6 bases at V and 4 bases at J, leaving 4 bases unmatched. Germline V CDR1 and CDR2: SQVTM, ANQGSEA. The CDR3 length is 13 residues. CDR3 sequence: CSVLAGGGETQYF. The CDR3 DNA reads as TGCAGCGTCTTAGCGGGAGGGGGAGAGACCCAGTACTTC.

The rearrangement links TRBV29-1 to TRBJ2-4; TRBD2 is a possible D gene (5 bases). Looked up from germline, CDR1 is SQVTM and CDR2 is ANQGSEA. The CDR3 length is 14 residues. V lost 1 base to trimming and J lost 1 base, with 8 bases between them. The CDR3 sequence: CSVEVGEAKNIQYF. The CDR3 nucleotides read TGCAGCGTTGAAGTCGGGGAGGCCAAAAACATTCAGTACTTC.

This clonotype showed up many times. The rearrangement links TRBV7-9 to TRBJ1-1, with a tentative D call TRBD1 (5 bases). Per germline, CDR1 SEHNR and CDR2 FQNEAQ (reference sequence). The V end was cut by 3 bases, the J end by 5 bases, with 16 bases between. This CDR3 region has 15 residues. CDR3: CASSLNPGIGTEAFF. CDR3 nucleotide sequence: TGTGCCAGCAGCTTGAATCCAGGGATCGGAACTGAAGCTTTCTTT.